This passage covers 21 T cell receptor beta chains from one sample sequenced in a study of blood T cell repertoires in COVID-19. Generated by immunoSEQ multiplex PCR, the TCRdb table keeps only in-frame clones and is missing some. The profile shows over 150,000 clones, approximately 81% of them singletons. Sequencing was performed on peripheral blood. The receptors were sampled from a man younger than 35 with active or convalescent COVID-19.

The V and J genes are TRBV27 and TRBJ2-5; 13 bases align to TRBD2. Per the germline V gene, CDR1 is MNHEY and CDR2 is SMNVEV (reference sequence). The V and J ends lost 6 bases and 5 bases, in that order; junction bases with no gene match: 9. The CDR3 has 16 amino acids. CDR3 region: CASSPGLAGVGETQYF. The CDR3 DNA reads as TGTGCCAGCAGCCCAGGACTAGCGGGAGTAGGGGAGACCCAGTACTTC.

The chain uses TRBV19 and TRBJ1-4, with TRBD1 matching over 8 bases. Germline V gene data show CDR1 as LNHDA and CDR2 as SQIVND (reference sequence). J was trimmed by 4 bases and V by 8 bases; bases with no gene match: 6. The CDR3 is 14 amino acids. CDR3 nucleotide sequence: TGTGCCAGTGACGGGACAGGCCTTAATGAAAAACTGTTTTTT. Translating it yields CASDGTGLNEKLFF.

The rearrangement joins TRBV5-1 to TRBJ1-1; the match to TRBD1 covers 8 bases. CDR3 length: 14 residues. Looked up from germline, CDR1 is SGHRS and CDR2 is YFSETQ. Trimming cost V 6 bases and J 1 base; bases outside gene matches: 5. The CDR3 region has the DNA TGCGCCAGCAAACAACAGGGGGAGAACACTGAAGCTTTCTTT. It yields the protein CASKQQGENTEAFF. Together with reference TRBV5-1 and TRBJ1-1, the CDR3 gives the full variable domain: KAGVTQTPRYLIKTRGQQVTLSCSPISGHRSVSWYQQTPGQGLQFLFEYFSETQRNKGNFPGRFSGRQFSNSRSEMNVSTLELGDSALYLCASKQQGENTEAFFGQGTRLTVV.

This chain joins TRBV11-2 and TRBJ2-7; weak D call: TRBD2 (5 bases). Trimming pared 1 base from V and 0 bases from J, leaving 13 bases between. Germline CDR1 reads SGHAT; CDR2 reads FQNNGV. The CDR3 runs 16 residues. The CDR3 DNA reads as TGTGCCAGCAGCTTAGTAGGAGGCCCGAACTCCTACGAGCAGTACTTC. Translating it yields CASSLVGGPNSYEQYF.

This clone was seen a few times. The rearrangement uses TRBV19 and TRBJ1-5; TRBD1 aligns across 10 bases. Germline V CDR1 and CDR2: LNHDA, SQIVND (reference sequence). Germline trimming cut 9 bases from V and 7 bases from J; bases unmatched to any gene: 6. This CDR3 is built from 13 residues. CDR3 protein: CASRDRGAQPQHF. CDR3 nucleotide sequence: TGTGCCAGCCGGGACAGGGGAGCCCAGCCCCAGCATTTT.

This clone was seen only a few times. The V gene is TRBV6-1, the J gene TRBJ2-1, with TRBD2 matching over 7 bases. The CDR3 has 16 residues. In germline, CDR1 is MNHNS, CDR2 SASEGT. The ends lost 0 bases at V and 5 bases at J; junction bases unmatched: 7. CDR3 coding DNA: TGTGCCAGCAGTGAAGCGGTGGGCGGGGGTAACAATGAGCAGTTCTTC. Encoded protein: CASSEAVGGGNNEQFF.

The CDR3 protein is CASRWGSSSYEQYF. CDR3 nucleotides: TGTGCCAGCAGATGGGGCTCCAGCTCCTACGAGCAGTACTTC. This rearrangement joins TRBV2 to TRBJ2-7; a weak D match, TRBD1 (5 bases). The V gene lost 6 bases and the J gene lost 0 bases, with 12 bases spanning the gap. Germline CDR1 and CDR2: SNHLY and FYNNEI. CDR3 length: 14 residues.

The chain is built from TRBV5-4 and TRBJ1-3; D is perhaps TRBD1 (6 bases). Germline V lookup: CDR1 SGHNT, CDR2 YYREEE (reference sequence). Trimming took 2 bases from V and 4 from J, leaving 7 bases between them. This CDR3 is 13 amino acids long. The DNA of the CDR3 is TGTGCCAGCAGCTTTACAGGGGGAAACACCATATATTTT. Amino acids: CASSFTGGNTIYF.

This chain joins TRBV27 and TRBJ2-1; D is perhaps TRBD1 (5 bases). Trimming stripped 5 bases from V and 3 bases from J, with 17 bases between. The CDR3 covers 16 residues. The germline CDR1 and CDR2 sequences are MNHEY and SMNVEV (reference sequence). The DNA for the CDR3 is TGTGCCAGCAGTCACCCAGGGCCAGCACGCTACAATGAGCAGTTCTTC. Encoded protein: CASSHPGPARYNEQFF.

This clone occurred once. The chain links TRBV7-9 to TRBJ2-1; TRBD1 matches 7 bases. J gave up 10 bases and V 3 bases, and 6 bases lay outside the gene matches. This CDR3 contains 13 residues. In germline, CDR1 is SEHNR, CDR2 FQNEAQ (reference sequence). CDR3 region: CASSFQQGNEQFF. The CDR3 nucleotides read TGTGCCAGCAGCTTCCAACAGGGGAACGAGCAGTTCTTC.

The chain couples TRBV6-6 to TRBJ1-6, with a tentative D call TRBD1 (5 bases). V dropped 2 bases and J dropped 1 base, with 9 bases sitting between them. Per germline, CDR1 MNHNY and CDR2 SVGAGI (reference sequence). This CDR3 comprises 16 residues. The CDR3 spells CASSYAGGSYNSPLHF. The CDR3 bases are TGTGCCAGCAGTTACGCGGGGGGATCCTATAATTCACCCCTCCACTTT.

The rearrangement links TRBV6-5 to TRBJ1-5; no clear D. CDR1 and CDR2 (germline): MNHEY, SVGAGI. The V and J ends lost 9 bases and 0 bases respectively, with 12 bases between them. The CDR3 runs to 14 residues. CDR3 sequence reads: CASLQANSNQPQHF. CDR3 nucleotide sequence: TGTGCCAGTCTTCAAGCAAATAGCAATCAGCCCCAGCATTTT.

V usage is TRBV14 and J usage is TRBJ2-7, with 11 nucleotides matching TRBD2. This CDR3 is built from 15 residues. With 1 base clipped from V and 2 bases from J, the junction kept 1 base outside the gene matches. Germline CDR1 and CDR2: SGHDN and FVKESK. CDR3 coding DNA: TGTGCCAGCAGCCAAGGACTAGCGGGACCCTACGAGCAGTACTTC. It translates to CASSQGLAGPYEQYF.

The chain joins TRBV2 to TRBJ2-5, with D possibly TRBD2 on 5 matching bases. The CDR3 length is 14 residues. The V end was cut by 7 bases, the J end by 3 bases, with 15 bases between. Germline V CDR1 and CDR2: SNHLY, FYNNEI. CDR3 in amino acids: CASMDWSKKETQYF. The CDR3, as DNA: TGTGCCAGCATGGACTGGAGTAAGAAAGAGACCCAGTACTTC.

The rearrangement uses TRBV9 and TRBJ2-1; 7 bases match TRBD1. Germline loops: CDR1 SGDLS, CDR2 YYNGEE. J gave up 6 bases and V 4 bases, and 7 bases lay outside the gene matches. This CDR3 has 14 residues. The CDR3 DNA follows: TGTGCCAGCAGCTCTACGGACAGGCGCAATGAGCAGTTCTTC. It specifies CASSSTDRRNEQFF.

This CDR3 is CASARDRYTDTQYF. The CDR3 DNA follows: TGTGCTAGTGCCCGGGACAGATACACAGATACGCAGTATTTT. J is TRBJ2-3 and V is TRBV12-5, with 7 bases aligning to TRBD1. CDR1 and CDR2 from the germline V gene are LGHNT and FRNRAP. This CDR3 is built from 14 residues. The trim removed 7 bases at V and 2 bases at J, leaving 6 bases unmatched.

This CDR3 is CASSLVGQGETDTQYF. The CDR3 DNA is TGTGCCAGCAGCTTAGTTGGACAGGGAGAGACAGATACGCAGTATTTT. The rearrangement uses TRBV7-9 and TRBJ2-3; TRBD1 matches 8 bases. J gave up 3 bases and V 1 base, and 6 bases lay outside the gene matches. In germline, CDR1 is SEHNR, CDR2 FQNEAQ (reference sequence). CDR3 length: 16 residues.

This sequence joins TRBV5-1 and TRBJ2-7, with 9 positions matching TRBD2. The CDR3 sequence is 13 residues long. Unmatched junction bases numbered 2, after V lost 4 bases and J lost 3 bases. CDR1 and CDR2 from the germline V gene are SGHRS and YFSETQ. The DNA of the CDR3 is TGCGCCAGCAGCCCGACTAGCGGCTACGAGCAGTACTTC. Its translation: CASSPTSGYEQYF.

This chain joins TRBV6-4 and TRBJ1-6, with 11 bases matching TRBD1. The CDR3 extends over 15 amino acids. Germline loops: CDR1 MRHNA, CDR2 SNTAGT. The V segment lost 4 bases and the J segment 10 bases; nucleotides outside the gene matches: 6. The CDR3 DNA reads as TGTGCCAGCAGTGGGACAGGGGGCTCGGGGTCACCCCTCCACTTT. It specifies CASSGTGGSGSPLHF.

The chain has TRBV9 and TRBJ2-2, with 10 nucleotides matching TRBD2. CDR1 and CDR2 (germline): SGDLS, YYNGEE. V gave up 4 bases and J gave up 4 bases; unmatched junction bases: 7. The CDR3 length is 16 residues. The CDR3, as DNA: TGTGCCAGCAGCTCCATCCTAGCGGGGGCCACCGGGGAGCTGTTTTTT. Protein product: CASSSILAGATGELFF.

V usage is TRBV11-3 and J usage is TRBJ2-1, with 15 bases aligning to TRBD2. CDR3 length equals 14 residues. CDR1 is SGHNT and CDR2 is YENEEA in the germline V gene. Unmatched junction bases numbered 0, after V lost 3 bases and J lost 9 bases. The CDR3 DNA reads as TGTGCCAGCAGCTTGGGACTAGCGGGAGGTGAGCAGTTCTTC. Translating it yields CASSLGLAGGEQFF.